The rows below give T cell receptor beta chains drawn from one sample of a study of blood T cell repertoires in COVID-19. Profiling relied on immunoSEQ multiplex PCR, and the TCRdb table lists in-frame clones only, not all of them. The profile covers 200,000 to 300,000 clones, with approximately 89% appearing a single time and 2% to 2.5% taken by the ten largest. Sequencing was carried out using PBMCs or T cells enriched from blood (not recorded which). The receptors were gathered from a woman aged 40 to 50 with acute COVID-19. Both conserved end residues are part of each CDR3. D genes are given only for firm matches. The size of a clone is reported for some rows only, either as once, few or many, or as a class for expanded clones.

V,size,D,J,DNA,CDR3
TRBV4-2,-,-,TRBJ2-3,TGTGCCAGCAGCCAGGGCGGCGGGGCCGCAGATACGCAGTATTTT,CASSQGGGAADTQYF
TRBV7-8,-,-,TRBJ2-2,TGTGCCAGCAGCTTATTTTTAGTGACCGGGGAGCTGTTTTTT,CASSLFLVTGELFF
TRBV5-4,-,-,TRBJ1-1,TGTGCCAGCAGCTTGGAAGGTCGGGGATCGAACACTGAAGCTTTCTTT,CASSLEGRGSNTEAFF
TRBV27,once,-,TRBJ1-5,TGTGCCAGCAGTTTGGTGGGGGCGCCCGGCAATCAGCCCCAGCATTTT,CASSLVGAPGNQPQHF
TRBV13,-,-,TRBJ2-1,TGTGCCAGCAGCCCACCAGCCGGGACTCTTAATGAGCAGTTCTTC,CASSPPAGTLNEQFF
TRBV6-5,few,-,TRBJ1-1,TGTGCCAGCAGAGGTGACAGAAGCAACACTGAAGCTTTCTTT,CASRGDRSNTEAFF
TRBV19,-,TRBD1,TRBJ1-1,TGTGCCAGTAGTATAAGACAGGGGGCCCAAAAAGCTTTCTTT,CASSIRQGAQKAFF
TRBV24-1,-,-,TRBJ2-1,TGTGCCACCAGTGAGTGGAGTAGCTCCTACAATGAGCAGTTCTTC,CATSEWSSSYNEQFF
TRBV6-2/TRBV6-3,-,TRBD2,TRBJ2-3,TGTGCCAGCAGTCCCACTAGCGGTCCCACAGATACGCAGTATTTT,CASSPTSGPTDTQYF
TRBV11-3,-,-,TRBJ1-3,TGTGCCAGCAGCTTCGCAGACTCTGGAAACACCATATATTTT,CASSFADSGNTIYF
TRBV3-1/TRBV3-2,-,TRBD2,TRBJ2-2,TGTGCCAGCAGCCACCGGGAGGACTCGCCCGTCGCCGGGGAGCTGTTTTTT,CASSHREDSPVAGELFF
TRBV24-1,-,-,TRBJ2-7,TGTGCCACCAGTGATTTCTCAGGTAAATGGCACTTC,CATSDFSGKWHF
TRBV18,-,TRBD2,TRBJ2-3,TGTGCCAGCTCACCCACGACCAGCGGGGCTAGCACAGATACGCAGTATTTT,CASSPTTSGASTDTQYF
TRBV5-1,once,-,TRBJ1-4,TGCGCCAGCAGCTTACAGGGCGGTAATGAAAAACTGTTTTTT,CASSLQGGNEKLFF
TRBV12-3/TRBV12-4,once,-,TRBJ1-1,TGTGCCAGCACAAATCCCCCCGGCACTGAAGCTTTCTTT,CASTNPPGTEAFF
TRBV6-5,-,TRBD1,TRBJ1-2,TGTGCCAGCCACCCTGGGGACAGGAACCACTATGGCTACACCTTC,CASHPGDRNHYGYTF
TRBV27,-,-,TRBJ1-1,TGTGCCAGCAGTGCGGAGCGCGGCACTGAAGCTTTCTTT,CASSAERGTEAFF